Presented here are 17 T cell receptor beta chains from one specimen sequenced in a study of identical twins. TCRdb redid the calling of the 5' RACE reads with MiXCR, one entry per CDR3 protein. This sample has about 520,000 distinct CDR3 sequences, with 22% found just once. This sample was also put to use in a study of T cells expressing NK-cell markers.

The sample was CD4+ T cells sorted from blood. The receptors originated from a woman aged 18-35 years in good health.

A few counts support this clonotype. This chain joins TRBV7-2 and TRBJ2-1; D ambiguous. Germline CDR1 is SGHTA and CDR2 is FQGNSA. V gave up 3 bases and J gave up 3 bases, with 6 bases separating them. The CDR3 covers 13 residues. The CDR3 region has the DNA TGTGCCAGCAGCTTCAAATTCTACAATGAGCAGTTCTTC. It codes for CASSFKFYNEQFF. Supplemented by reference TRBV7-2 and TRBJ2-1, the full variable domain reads GAGVSQSPSNKVTEKGKDVELRCDPISGHTALYWYRQSLGQGLEFLIYFQGNSAPDKSGLPSDRFSAERTGGSVSTLTIQRTQQEDSAVYLCASSFKFYNEQFFGPGTRLTVL.

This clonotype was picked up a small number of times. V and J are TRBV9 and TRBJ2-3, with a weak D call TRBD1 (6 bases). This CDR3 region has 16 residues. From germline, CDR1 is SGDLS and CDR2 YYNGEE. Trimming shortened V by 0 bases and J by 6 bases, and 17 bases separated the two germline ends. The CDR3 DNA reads TGTGCCAGCAGCGTAGAAACGAACAGGGTTACTGATACGCAGTATTTT. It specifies CASSVETNRVTDTQYF.

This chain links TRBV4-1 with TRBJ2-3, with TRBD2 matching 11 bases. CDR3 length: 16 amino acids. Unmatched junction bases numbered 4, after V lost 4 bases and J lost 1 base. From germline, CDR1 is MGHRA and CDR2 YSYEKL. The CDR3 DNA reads TGCGCCAGCAGCCGAGTACTAGCGGGGGGCACAGATACGCAGTATTTT. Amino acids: CASSRVLAGGTDTQYF.

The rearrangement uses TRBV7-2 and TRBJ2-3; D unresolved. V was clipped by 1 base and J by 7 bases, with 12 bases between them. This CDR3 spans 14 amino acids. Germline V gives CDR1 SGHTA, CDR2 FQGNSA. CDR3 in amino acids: CASSLDPALNTQYF. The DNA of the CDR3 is TGTGCCAGCAGCTTAGATCCAGCGCTGAATACGCAGTATTTT.

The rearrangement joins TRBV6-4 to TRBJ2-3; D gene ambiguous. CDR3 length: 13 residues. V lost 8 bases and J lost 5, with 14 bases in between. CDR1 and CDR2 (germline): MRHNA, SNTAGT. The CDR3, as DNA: TGTGCCAGCGTTTCCGACACTTTAGATACGCAGTATTTT. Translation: CASVSDTLDTQYF.

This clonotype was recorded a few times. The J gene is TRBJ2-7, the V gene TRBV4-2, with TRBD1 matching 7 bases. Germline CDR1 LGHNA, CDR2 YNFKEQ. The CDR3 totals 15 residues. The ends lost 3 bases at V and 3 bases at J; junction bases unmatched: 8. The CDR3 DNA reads TGTGCCAGCAGCCAGGGAAAACAGGGGAGCTACGAGCAGTACTTC. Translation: CASSQGKQGSYEQYF.

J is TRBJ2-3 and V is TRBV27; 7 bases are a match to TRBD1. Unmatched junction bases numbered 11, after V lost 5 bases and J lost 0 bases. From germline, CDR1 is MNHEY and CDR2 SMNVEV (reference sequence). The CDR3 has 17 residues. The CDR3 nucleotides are TGTGCCAGCAGTCCCGGACAGGAAAGGGCTAGCACAGATACGCAGTATTTT. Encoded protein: CASSPGQERASTDTQYF.

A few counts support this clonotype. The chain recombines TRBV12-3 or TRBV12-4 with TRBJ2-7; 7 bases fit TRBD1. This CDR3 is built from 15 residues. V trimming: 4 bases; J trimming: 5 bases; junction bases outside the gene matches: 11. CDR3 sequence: CASSSRGNLFHEQYF. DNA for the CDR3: TGTGCCAGCAGTTCCAGGGGGAACTTATTCCACGAGCAGTACTTC.

CDR3 sequence (DNA): TGTGCCAGCAGCGTAGACCGGGGAGGAGGGGAGACCCAGTACTTC. This translates into CASSVDRGGGETQYF. The rearrangement uses TRBV9 and TRBJ2-5; a weak D match, TRBD2 (6 bases). Trimming took 0 bases from V and 5 from J, leaving 14 bases between them. This CDR3 is 15 amino acids long. CDR1 SGDLS and CDR2 YYNGEE come from the germline V gene.

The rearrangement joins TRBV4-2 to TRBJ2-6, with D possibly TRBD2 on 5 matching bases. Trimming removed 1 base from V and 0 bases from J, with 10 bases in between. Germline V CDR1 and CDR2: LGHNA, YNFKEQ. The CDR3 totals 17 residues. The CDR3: CASSQVGLLSGANVLTF. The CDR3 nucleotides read TGTGCCAGCAGCCAAGTTGGACTGCTCTCTGGGGCCAACGTCCTGACTTTC.

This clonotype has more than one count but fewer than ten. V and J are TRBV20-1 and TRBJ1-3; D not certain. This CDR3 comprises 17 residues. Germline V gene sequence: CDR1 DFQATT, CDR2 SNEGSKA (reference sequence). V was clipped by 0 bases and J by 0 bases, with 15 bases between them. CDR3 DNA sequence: TGCAGTGCTAGAGACCTGCGACGGGTAGACTCTGGAAACACCATATATTTT. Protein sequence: CSARDLRRVDSGNTIYF.

CDR3 sequence reads: CASSFRDGERAFF. The DNA for the CDR3 is TGTGCCAGCAGTTTTCGGGACGGTGAGAGGGCTTTCTTT. V is TRBV27 and J is TRBJ1-1; D may be TRBD1 (5 bases). From germline, CDR1 is MNHEY and CDR2 SMNVEV (reference sequence). Trimming removed 3 bases from V and 11 bases from J, with 16 bases in between. This CDR3 contains 13 residues.

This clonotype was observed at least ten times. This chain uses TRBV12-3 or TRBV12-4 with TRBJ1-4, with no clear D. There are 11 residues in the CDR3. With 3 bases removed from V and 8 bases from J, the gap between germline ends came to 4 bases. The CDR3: CASSFREKLFF. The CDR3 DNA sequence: TGTGCCAGCAGTTTTAGAGAAAAACTGTTTTTT.

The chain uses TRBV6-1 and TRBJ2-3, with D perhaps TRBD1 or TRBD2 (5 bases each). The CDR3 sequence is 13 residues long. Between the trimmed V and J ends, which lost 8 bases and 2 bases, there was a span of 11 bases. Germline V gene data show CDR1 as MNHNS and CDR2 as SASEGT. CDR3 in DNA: TGTGCCAGCGAGGGGATGAACACAGATACGCAGTATTTT. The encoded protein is CASEGMNTDTQYF.

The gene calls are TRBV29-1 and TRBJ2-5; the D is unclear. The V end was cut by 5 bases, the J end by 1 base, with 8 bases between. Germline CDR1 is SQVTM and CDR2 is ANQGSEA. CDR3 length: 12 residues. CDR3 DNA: TGCAGCGTTATGGCAGGCCAAGAGACCCAGTACTTC. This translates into CSVMAGQETQYF.

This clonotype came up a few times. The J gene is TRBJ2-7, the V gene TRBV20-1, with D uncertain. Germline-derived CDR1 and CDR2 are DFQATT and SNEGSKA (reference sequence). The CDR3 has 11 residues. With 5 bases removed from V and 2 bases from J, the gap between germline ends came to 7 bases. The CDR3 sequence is CSAQGTYEQYF. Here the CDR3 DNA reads TGCAGTGCTCAAGGAACCTACGAGCAGTACTTC.

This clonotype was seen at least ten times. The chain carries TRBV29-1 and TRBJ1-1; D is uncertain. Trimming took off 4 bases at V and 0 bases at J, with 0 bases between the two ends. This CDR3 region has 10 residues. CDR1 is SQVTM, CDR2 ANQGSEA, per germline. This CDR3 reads CSVVNTEAFF. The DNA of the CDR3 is TGCAGCGTTGTGAACACTGAAGCTTTCTTT. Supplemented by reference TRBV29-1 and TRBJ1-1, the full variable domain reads SAVISQKPSRDICQRGTSLTIQCQVDSQVTMMFWYRQQPGQSLTLIATANQGSEATYESGFVIDKFPISRPNLTFSTLTVSNMSPEDSSIYLCSVVNTEAFFGQGTRLTVV.